Shown below are 6 T cell receptor beta chains from a single sample sequenced in a study of CD8 T cells in Susac syndrome. Random hexamers primed reverse transcription of about 0.5 to 1 ug RNA. TCRdb fed the immunoSEQ multiplex PCR reads into MiXCR, producing one record per CDR3 protein. The data hold roughly 150,000 distinct CDR3 sequences, with roughly 95% observed a single time. Input material: CD4+ T cells from PBMCs. All receptors come from a human donor with Susac syndrome.

The rearrangement uses TRBV5-6 and TRBJ1-6, with D possibly TRBD1 on 6 matching bases. The germline CDR1 and CDR2 sequences are SGHDT and YYEEEE. V lost 4 bases and J lost 10, with 15 bases in between. The CDR3 is 14 residues long. CDR3 amino acids: CASSPWGPYSPLHF. CDR3 DNA: TGTGCCAGCAGCCCCTGGGGGCCATACTCACCCCTCCACTTT.

The chain combines TRBV12-3 or TRBV12-4 with TRBJ1-2; D possibly corresponds to TRBD1 (6 bases). The CDR3 is made up of 14 amino acids. Trimming pared 6 bases from V and 5 bases from J, leaving 16 bases between. The CDR3 nucleotides read TGTGCCAGCAGACGTGTGGGGGCGGTTTATGGCTACACCTTC. Protein: CASRRVGAVYGYTF.

The chain employs TRBV18 and TRBJ2-7; tentatively, D is TRBD2 (6 bases). Per germline, CDR1 KGHSH and CDR2 LQKENI. Trimming cost V 1 base and J 0 bases, with 13 bases left between them. This CDR3 is built from 16 residues. CDR3 DNA sequence: TGTGCCAGCTCACCACTGTCCGGGGGAAGCTCCTACGAGCAGTACTTC. Translation: CASSPLSGGSSYEQYF.

V is TRBV12-3 or TRBV12-4 and J is TRBJ2-7; the D gene could be TRBD1 or TRBD2 (6 bases each). This CDR3 spans 14 amino acids. V was cut by 4 bases and J by 2 bases, with 12 bases left in between. CDR3 loop: CASSSHGGPYEQYF. The CDR3 nucleotides read TGTGCCAGCAGTTCCCACGGGGGCCCCTACGAGCAGTACTTC.

The chain's CDR3 is CASKRGGPHNNSPLHF. CDR3 in DNA: TGTGCCAGCAAAAGAGGGGGTCCCCACAATAATTCACCCCTCCACTTT. The chain recombines TRBV12-3 or TRBV12-4 with TRBJ1-6, with a possible D match to TRBD1 (6 bases). The CDR3 consists of 16 residues. Trimming left V 7 bases short and J 5 bases short, with 18 bases between.

The chain combines TRBV3-1 with TRBJ2-5; D is possibly TRBD2 (5 bases). The length of the CDR3 is 14 residues. CDR1 is LGHDT, CDR2 YNNKEL, per germline (reference sequence). Trimming removed 1 base at V and 5 bases at J, with 11 bases between. The CDR3 region has the DNA TGTGCCAGCAGCCAAGTTGCGGGTCGGGAGACCCAGTACTTC. Encoded protein: CASSQVAGRETQYF.